The present entry profiles one TCR beta chain with its context. This clone's antigen is unknown. No base quality information exists; no much larger clone differs at one position. The cohort consisted of 600 to 750 healthy bone marrow donors. At the time of sampling, all cohort members were nominally healthy, though unrecorded immune exposures were likely present. The donor was CMV seropositive and was included in the group of 250 to 300 seropositive cohort members. Each donor provided a peripheral blood sample, and peripheral blood mononuclear cells were used for TCR beta sequencing. The Qiagen DNeasy Blood Extraction Kit was used to extract genomic DNA from the blood cell samples. The data were obtained in a study of cytomegalovirus exposure and HLA in healthy donors (dated by TCRdb to the late 2010s). As for the study more broadly: In an earlier analysis of approximately 640 of the donors, around 290 Gb of sequence data and 117 million unique TCR beta sequences from 150 million to 200 million T cells were reported. Among roughly 370 genotyped donors of the cohort, an average of approximately 250,000 unique TCR beta nucleotide sequences were sequenced per donor, around a sixth of them non-productive. Alongside the repertoire data, information on donor age, sex, ethnicity and CMV serostatus was compiled. Because of strong linkage in the cohort, 4 to 6 DR-DQ haplotypes were treated as single units for association and clustering. Along with the approximately 600-subject first cohort, a separate validation cohort of approximately 110 different subjects was used. To decide whether each TCR beta V gene segment behaved as functional or pseudogenic, an earlier analysis of some 600 of the donors relied on high-throughput TCR beta sequencing. The genetic ancestry cluster associated with self-reported Caucasian donors included over 80% of the roughly 360 genotyped donors. Class I and class II HLA loci were covered by the typing at four-digit resolution. About 310 gigabases of sequencing data and approximately 93 million unique TCR sequences were included in an early release covering roughly 600 HLA-typed donors. All discovery cohort repertoires had been generated using a single sequencing platform. To predict cytomegalovirus infection status, the study combined high-throughput TCR immunosequencing, statistical association of individual TCRs with disease status, and machine learning. A later analysis re-analyzed previously published TCR beta repertoires from approximately 700 donors and added high-resolution HLA genotyping to study TCR occurrence patterns. In the later analysis, no new phenotypic data were used to find candidate immune exposures; instead, reliance was placed on TCR beta sequences and their occurrence across donors. A later genetic analysis used genome-wide SNP genotypes for 398 of the 666 donors, treating that subset as a discovery cohort. The T cell repertoires of around 730 subjects were profiled by immunosequencing and related to cytomegalovirus serostatus. The study was designed to test whether signatures of past pathogen exposure could be identified by cataloging public T cell receptors. The number of donors typed differed by locus, with about 629-630 for A, B, C, DRB1 and DQB1, around 560 for DQA1, approximately 570 for DPA1, and 450 to 480 for DPB1. Study-level results and caveats: According to a later analysis, most CMV-associated TCR beta chains appeared to be HLA-restricted, and the HLA associations seemed to be driven largely by CMV exposure. Because HLA typing was missing for some donors at each locus, association tests included only the typed subset. The presence/absence analyses assumed that sequencing depth was roughly uniform across donors, and that assumption may not be true. Because counts were too low, 15 or so rarely observed V segments, including chromosome 9 orphons, were excluded from the earlier analysis of 587 of the donors. Most TCR sequences were observed very rarely across donors, whereas some public TCRs were present in many individuals. The classifier was reported to diagnose cytomegalovirus status with high specificity and sensitivity in both the original cohort and the validation cohort. Specific HLA alleles were associated with 15,000 to 20,000 TCR beta sequences at a false discovery rate of 0.05 in a later analysis. The study gave a list of over 150 TCR beta chains associated with cytomegalovirus. In a later genetic analysis, fewer N-insertions in productive TCRs were reported among donors in an Asian-associated ancestry cluster than the roughly 710-donor mean. Correlated functional status among segregating V segments might be attributable to linkage disequilibrium, but an unknown experimental factor could not be ruled out. A later analysis reported that several top co-occurrence clusters appeared linked to parvovirus B19, influenza, CMV and Epstein-Barr virus. It was suggested by the authors that the approach could potentially be generalized to other disease states and immunological phenotypes. An association between a missense DCLRE1C variant and V-gene and J-gene trimming of TCR beta chains was found in a later genetic analysis and replicated in an independent cohort. A few of the identified cytomegalovirus-associated TCR beta chains were confirmed in vitro to be specific for cytomegalovirus antigens. Broadly in line with IMGT annotations, most TCR beta V segments showed up in productive rearrangements about 90% or about 30% of the time in an earlier analysis of several hundred of the donors. In a later analysis, the rate of TCR association differed among HLA loci, with DRB1 alleles having the most associated TCRs and HLA-C alleles having the fewest. In a later analysis, HLA-associated TCR beta chains showed more clonal expansion and lower generation probabilities than non-associated chains that were equally common. Strong co-occurrence of HLA alleles, especially DR and DQ, made assigning TCR associations to individual alleles difficult. Some IMGT-functional V segments, including TRBV6-2 and TRBV6-3, could not be told apart with the 87-base-pair reads, so those segments were excluded. A further reported finding was that TCR beta sequences accurately predicted the HLA-A and HLA-B alleles for most subjects in the first cohort. The sequencing pipeline was judged likely to have produced a cluster of highly shared sequence variants as a technical artifact. The cohort was sequenced for TCR beta chains only, and without alpha or paired-chain data the features that could be detected were limited. CMV serostatus was the only immune exposure information available for the cohort.

The CDR3 starts with the cysteine, ends with the phenylalanine, and has 13 residues. CDR3 DNA only is kept here, 39 bases in frame from base 1. The CDR1 and CDR2 encoded by the germline V gene are ENHRY and SYGVKD. At the junction V is shortened by 10 bases and J by 6 bases, with 13 bases in between. Library prep was done by the immunoSEQ multiplex PCR assay. A mixture of 60 forward primers for TCR Vbeta segments and 13 reverse primers for TCR Jbeta segments was used in the multiplex PCR. The CDR3 region of rearranged TCR beta genes was amplified from genomic DNA by a multiplex PCR assay. On the Illumina HiSeq System, the amplified TCR beta libraries were sequenced as 87-base-pair reads. As for how the authors treated the data: In a later analysis, 77 million or so unique TCR beta chains were counted across the 666 repertoires, and approximately 11 million of these chains were shared by at least two donors. A nearest-neighbor algorithm error-corrected the raw reads and collapsed the reads into unique sequences, merging closely related sequences to remove PCR and sequencing errors. V, D and J gene segments were assigned by aligning CDR3 sequences to IMGT reference sequences. For a sequence to be retained, at least a six-nucleotide match to both a V gene segment and a J gene segment was required. Rearrangements were classified as productive when the CDR3 lacked stop codons and remained in frame with V and J, and all other rearrangements were classified as non-productive. CDR3 was defined according to IMGT convention as the region running from the second conserved V-encoded cysteine to the conserved J-encoded phenylalanine. Sequences without an unambiguous match to a single V gene segment were excluded from the earlier analysis of about 600 of the donors. An earlier analysis of about 600 of the donors called V segments functional above 56.7% productive rearrangements and segregating when the between-donor standard deviation exceeded 5%. A statistical classification framework was built to diagnose cytomegalovirus status from the catalog of TCR beta chain sequences. A later analysis assigned V and J genes by comparing TCR nucleotide sequences with IMGT/GENE-DB human TR gene sequences. A later analysis assigned CDR3 sequences and most-parsimonious VDJ recombination scenarios with the TCRdist pipeline. In a later analysis, every TCR beta chain was defined by the combination of its CDR3 amino acid sequence and its V-gene family, and reads without a unique V-gene family were dropped. To address suspected cross-contamination and a sequencing artifact, a later analysis removed over 500 highly shared, low-generation-probability nucleotide sequences. In a later analysis, a clonal expansion index was calculated for each public chain from normalized within-repertoire ranks of inferred template counts. A later analysis computed generation probabilities with a VDJ recombination model fitted to out-of-frame rearrangements, and checked the results against IGoR. In a later analysis, hypergeometric tests were used to score TCR-TCR, TCR-HLA and TCR-CMV co-occurrence, with a repertoire-size bias correction applied to TCR pairs. In a later analysis, false discovery rates were estimated by permuting HLA or CMV assignments 20 times. In a later analysis, co-occurring TCRs were grouped with DBSCAN, and TCRdist sequence similarity was added when clustering was performed within HLA-allele-positive subsets. Repertoires with fewer than 30,000 or more than 120,000 public chains, plus five repertoires with anomalous nucleotide sharing, were excluded from co-occurrence clustering. TCRdb carries this immuneACCESS record with in-frame sequences only. Its versions omit some clonotypes, under half of them owing to an unresolved V gene in the studies checked, with the rest unexplained. V, J and clone size are taken as reported in that table, and D and trimming were inferred from the DNA itself. Within this sample are around 180,000 clones, with under 90% of them counted one time only. Together, the top ten hold 6% to 7.5% of the sample.

The sequence derives from a young man in good health and CMV-seropositive. Sequencing was performed on PBMCs. The chain is encoded by TRBV10-3 joined to TRBJ1-6; D gene: possibly TRBD1, on 6 matching bases. The DNA is TGTGCCACCATGACAGGCAGTAATTCACCCCTCCACTTT. Translation gives CATMTGSNSPLHF.